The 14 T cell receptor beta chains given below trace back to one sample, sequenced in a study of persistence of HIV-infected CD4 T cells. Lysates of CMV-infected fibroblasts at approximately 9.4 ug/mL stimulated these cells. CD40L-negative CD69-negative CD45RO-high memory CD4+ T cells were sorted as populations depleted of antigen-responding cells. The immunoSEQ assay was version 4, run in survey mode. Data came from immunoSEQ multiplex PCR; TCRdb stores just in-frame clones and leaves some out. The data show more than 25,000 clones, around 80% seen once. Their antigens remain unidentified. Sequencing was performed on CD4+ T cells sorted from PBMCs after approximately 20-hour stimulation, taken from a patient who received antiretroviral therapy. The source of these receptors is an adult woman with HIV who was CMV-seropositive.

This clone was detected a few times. CDR3 coding DNA: TGTGCCAGTAGTTGGCAGAACAATCAGCCCCAGCATTTT. Its protein product is CASSWQNNQPQHF. The V gene is TRBV19, the J gene TRBJ1-5, with D hard to call. The ends were cut back, 5 bases at V and 3 bases at J, with 8 bases in the middle. The CDR3 runs 13 residues. Germline CDR1 reads LNHDA; CDR2 reads SQIVND (reference sequence).

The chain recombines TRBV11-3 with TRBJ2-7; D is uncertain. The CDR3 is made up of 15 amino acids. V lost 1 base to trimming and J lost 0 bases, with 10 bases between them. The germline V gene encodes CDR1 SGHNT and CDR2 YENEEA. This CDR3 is CASSLGAASSYEQYF. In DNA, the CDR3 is TGTGCCAGCAGCTTAGGGGCAGCTAGCTCCTACGAGCAGTACTTC. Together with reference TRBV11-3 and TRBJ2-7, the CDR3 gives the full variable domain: EAGVVQSPRYKIIEKKQPVAFWCNPISGHNTLYWYLQNLGQGPELLIRYENEEAVDDSQLPKDRFSAERLKGVDSTLKIQPAELGDSAVYLCASSLGAASSYEQYFGPGTRLTVT.

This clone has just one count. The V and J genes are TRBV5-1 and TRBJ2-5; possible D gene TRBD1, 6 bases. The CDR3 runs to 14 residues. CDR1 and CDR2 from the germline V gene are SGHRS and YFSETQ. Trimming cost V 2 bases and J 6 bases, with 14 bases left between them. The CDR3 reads CASSFIGGAQTQYF. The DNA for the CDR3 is TGCGCCAGCAGCTTCATAGGGGGAGCACAGACCCAGTACTTC.

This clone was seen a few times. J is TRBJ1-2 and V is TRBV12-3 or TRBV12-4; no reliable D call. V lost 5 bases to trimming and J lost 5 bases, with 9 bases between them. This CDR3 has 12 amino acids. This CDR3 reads CASSTLEYGYTF. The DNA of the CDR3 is TGTGCCAGCAGTACCTTAGAGTATGGCTACACCTTC.

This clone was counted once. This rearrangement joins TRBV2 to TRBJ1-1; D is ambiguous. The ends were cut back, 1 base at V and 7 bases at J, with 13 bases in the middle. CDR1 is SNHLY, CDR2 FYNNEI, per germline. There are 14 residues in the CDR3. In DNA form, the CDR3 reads TGTGCCAGCAGTGAAGGCTTGAGACTCTATGAAGCTTTCTTT. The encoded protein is CASSEGLRLYEAFF. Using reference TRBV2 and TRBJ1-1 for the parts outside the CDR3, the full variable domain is EPEVTQTPSHQVTQMGQEVILRCVPISNHLYFYWYRQILGQKVEFLVSFYNNEISEKSEIFDDQFSVERPDGSNFTLKIRSTKLEDSAMYFCASSEGLRLYEAFFGQGTRLTVV.

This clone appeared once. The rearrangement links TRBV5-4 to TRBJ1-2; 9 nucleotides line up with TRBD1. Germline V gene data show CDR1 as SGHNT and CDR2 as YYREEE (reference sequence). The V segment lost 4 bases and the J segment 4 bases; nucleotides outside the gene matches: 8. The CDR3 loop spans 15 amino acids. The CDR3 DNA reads TGTGCCAGCAGCCAATCGGGACAGGGCATCTATGGCTACACCTTC. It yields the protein CASSQSGQGIYGYTF.

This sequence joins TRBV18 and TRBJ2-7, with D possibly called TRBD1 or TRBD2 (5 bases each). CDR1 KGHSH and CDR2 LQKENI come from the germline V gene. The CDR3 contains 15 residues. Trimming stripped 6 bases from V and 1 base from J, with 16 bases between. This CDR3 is CASSPTGTGSYEQYF. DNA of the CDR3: TGTGCCAGCTCCCCAACCGGGACGGGATCCTACGAGCAGTACTTC. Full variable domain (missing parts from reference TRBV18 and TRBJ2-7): NAGVMQNPRHLVRRRGQEARLRCSPMKGHSHVYWYRQLPEEGLKFMVYLQKENIIDESGMPKERFSAEFPKEGPSILRIQQVVRGDSAAYFCASSPTGTGSYEQYFGPGTRLTVT.

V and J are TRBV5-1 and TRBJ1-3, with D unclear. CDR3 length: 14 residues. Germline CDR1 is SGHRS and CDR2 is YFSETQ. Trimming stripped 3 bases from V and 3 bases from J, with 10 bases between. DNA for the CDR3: TGCGCCAGCAGCTATGGAGGAGTTGGAAACACCATATATTTT. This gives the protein CASSYGGVGNTIYF. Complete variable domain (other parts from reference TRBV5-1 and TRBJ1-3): KAGVTQTPRYLIKTRGQQVTLSCSPISGHRSVSWYQQTPGQGLQFLFEYFSETQRNKGNFPGRFSGRQFSNSRSEMNVSTLELGDSALYLCASSYGGVGNTIYFGEGSWLTVV.

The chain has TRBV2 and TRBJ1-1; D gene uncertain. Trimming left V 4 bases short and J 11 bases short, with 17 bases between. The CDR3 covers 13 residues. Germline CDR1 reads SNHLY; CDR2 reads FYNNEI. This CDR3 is CASSVGTAMEAFF. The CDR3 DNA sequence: TGTGCCAGCAGTGTTGGTACGGCTATGGAGGCTTTCTTT.

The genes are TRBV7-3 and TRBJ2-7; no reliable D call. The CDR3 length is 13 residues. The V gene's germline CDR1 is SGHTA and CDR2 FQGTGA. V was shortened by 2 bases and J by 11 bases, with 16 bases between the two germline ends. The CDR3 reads CASSLVPERNKYF. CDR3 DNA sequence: TGTGCCAGCAGCTTAGTTCCCGAACGTAACAAGTACTTC.

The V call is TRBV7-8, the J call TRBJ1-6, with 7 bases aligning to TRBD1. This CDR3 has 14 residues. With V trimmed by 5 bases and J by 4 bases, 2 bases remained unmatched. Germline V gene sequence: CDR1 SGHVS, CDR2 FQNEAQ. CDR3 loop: CASSRTGYNSPLHF. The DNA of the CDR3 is TGTGCCAGCAGCAGGACAGGTTATAATTCACCCCTCCACTTT.

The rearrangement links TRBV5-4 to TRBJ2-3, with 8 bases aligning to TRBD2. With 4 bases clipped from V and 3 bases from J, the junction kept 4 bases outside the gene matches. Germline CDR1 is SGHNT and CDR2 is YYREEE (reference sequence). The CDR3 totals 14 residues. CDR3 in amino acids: CASSKLAETDTQYF. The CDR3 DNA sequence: TGTGCCAGCAGCAAACTAGCGGAAACAGATACGCAGTATTTT.

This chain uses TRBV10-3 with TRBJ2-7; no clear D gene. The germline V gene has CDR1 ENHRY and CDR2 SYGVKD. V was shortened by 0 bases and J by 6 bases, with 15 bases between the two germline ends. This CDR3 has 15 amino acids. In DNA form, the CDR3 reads TGTGCCATCAGTGAGTCGACGACGGTCTTTAGCGAGCAGTACGTC. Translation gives CAISESTTVFSEQYV.

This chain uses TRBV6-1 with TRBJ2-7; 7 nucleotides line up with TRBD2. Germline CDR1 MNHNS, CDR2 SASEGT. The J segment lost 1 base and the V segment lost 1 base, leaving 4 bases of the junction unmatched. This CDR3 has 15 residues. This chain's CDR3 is CASSEGLAQSYEQYV. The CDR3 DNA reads TGTGCCAGCAGTGAAGGACTAGCCCAATCCTACGAGCAGTACGTC.